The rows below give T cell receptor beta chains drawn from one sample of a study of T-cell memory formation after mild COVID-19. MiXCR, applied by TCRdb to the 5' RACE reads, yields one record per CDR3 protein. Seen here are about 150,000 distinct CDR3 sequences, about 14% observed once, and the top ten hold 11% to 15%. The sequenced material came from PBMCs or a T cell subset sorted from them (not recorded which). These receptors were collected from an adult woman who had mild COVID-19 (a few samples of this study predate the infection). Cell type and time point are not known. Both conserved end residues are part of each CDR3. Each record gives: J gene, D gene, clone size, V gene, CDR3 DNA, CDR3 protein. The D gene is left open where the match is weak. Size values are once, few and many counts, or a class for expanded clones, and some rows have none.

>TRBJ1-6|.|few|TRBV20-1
TGCAGTGCCAAGGAGGAGACCAGTTATAATTCACCCCTCCACTTT
CSAKEETSYNSPLHF
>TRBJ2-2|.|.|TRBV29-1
TGCAGCGTTGAAGTCGGGGACACCTACTCCGGGGAGCTGTTTTTT
CSVEVGDTYSGELFF
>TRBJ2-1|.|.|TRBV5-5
TGTGCCAGCAGCTGGGATCCCCAGGTTACAAATGAGCAGTTCTTC
CASSWDPQVTNEQFF
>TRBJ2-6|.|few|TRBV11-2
TGTGCCAGCAGCTTAGGCAGGGTAACTGGGGCCAACGTCCTGACTTTC
CASSLGRVTGANVLTF
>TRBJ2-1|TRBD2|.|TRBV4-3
TGCGCCAGCAGCCGCCGACTAGCGAGGGACGATGAGCAGTTCTTC
CASSRRLARDDEQFF
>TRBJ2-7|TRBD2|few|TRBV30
TGTGCCTGGAGTGTAGGAGCGGGAGGTTCCTACGAGCAGTACTTC
CAWSVGAGGSYEQYF
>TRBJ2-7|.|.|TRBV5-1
TGCGCCAGCAGCTTCCTAATACAAGCAGAGCAGTACTTC
CASSFLIQAEQYF
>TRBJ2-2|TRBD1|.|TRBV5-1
TGCGCCAGCAAACAGGGGATCGCCGTTGTCCGGGAGCTGTTTTTT
CASKQGIAVVRELFF
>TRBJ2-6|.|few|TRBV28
TGTGCCAGCAGTTTATCGTTTTTGGGGACTGGGGCCAACGTCCTGACTTTC
CASSLSFLGTGANVLTF
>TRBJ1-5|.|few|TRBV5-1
TGCGCCAGCAGCTTGGGGGGACGGATCAATCAGCCCCAGCATTTT
CASSLGGRINQPQHF
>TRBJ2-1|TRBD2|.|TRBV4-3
TGCGCCAGCAGCCAAACTAGCGCCTCCTACAATGAGCAGTTCTTC
CASSQTSASYNEQFF
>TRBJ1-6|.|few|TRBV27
TGTGCCAGCAGTCCCCGACAGCCAAATTCACCCCTCCACTTT
CASSPRQPNSPLHF
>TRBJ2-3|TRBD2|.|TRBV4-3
TGCGCCAGCAGCCAAGGACTAGCGGGAGTAAGGACAGATACGCAGTATTTT
CASSQGLAGVRTDTQYF
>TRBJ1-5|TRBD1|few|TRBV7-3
TGTGCCAGCAGTACAGGGGACCATCAGCCCCAGCATTTT
CASSTGDHQPQHF
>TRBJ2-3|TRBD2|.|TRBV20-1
TGCAGTGCTCCCAGTGTGAGTAGCGGGGGGCCAGATACGCAGTATTTT
CSAPSVSSGGPDTQYF